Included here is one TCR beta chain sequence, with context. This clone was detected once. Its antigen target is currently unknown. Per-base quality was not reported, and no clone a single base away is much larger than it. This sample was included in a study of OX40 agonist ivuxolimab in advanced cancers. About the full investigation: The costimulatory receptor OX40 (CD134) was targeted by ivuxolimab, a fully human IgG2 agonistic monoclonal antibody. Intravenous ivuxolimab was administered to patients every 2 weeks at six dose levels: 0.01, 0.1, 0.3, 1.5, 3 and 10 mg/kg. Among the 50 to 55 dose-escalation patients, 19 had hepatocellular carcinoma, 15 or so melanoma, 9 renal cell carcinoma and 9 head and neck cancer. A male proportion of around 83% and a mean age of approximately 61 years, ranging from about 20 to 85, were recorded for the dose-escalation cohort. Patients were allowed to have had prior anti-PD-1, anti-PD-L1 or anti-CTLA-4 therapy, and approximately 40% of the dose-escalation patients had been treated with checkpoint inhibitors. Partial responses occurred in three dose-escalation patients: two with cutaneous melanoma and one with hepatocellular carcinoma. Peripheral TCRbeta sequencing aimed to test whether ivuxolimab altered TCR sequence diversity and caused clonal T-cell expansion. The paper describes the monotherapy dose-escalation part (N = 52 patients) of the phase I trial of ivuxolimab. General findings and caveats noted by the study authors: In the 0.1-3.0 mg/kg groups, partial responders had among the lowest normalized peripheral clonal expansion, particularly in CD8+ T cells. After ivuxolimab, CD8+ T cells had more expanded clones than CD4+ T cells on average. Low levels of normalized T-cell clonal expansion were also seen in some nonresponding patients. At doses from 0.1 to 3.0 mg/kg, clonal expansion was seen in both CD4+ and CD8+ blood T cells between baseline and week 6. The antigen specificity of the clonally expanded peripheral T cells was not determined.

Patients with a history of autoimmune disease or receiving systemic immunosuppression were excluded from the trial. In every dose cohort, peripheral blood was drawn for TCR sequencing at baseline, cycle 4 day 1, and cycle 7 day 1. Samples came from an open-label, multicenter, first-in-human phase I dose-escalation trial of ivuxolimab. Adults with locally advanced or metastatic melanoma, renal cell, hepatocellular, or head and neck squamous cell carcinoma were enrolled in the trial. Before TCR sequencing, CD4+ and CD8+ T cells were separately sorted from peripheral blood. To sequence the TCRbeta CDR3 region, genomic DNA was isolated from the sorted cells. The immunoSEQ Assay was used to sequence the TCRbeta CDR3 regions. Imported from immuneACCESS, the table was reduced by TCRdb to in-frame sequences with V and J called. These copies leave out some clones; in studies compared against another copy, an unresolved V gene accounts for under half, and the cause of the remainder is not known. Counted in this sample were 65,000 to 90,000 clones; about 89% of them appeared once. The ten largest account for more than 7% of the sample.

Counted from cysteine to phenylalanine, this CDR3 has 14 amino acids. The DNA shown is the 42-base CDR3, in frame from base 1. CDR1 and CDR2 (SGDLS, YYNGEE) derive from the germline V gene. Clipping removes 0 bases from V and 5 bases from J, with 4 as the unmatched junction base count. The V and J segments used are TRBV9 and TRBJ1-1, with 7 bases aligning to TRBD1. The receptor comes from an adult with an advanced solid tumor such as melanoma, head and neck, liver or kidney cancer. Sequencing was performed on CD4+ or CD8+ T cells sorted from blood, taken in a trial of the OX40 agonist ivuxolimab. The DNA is TGTGCCAGCAGCGTAGGGGACAGCGGGACTGAAGCTTTCTTT. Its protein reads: CASSVGDSGTEAFF.